Below, one TCR beta chain is given with its context. The sample belongs to a study of sequential checkpoint blockade in melanoma. Treatment described: randomized to nivolumab then ipilimumab (arm A) or the reverse (arm B). The CDR3 totals 14 residues. With V trimmed by 6 bases and J by 3 bases, 7 bases remained unmatched. Germline V gene sequence: CDR1 MNHEY, CDR2 SMNVEV (reference sequence). Measured with immunoSEQ multiplex PCR; TCRdb has only the in-frame clones, and not every one. The sample has about 14,000 clones, about four fifths seen once; the top ten hold roughly 29%. V and J are TRBV27 and TRBJ1-2; 7 bases are a match to TRBD1. The input for sequencing was CD8+ T cells sorted from blood (inferred from file names), taken from a patient given nivolumab and ipilimumab in sequence. The origin of this receptor is a human donor with melanoma. Written as DNA, the CDR3 is TGTGCCAGCAGCCCGGGACAGAGATACTATGGCTACACCTTC. As protein: CASSPGQRYYGYTF.